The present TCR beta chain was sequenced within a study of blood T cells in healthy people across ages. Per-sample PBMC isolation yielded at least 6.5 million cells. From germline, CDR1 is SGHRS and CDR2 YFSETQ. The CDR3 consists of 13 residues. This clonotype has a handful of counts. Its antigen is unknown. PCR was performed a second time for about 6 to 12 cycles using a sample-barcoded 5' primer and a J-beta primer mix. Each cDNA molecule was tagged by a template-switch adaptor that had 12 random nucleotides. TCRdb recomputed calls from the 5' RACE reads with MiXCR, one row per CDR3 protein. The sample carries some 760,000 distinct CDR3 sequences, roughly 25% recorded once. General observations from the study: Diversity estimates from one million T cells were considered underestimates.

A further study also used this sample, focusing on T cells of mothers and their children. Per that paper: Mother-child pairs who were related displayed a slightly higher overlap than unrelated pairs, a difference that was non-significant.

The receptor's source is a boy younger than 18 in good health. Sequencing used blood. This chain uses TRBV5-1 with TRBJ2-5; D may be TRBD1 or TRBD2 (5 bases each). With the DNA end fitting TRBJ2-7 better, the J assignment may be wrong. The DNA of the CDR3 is TGCGCCAGCAGCTTGGAGGGGAGTTTCGAGCAGTACTTC. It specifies CASSLEGSFEQYF.